The entry that follows covers one T cell receptor (beta chain) sequence. Unique molecular identifiers were incorporated during preparation of the TCRbeta library. Using its own MiXCR run on the PCR reads, TCRdb lists one record per CDR3 protein. The table records about 600,000 distinct CDR3 sequences, over 9.5% of them present only once. V shed 1 base and J shed 5 bases, with 8 bases lying between them. Germline CDR1 and CDR2: DFQATT and SNEGSKA (reference sequence). The CDR3 covers 12 residues. This entry is derived from a study of T-cell reconstitution after alpha-beta-depleted transplantation in children.

The chain links TRBV20-1 to TRBJ1-1; no reliable D call. The source was PBMCs from the stem cell graft donor, collected from the stem cell graft. The source is a human donor who donated a stem cell graft to a child with acute myeloid leukemia. CDR3 coding DNA: TGCAGTGCTAGAGCGTCGGGGACTGAAGCTTTCTTT. This codes for CSARASGTEAFF.